This TCR beta chain was captured in a study of CD8+CD57+ T cells in acquired aplastic anemia. Patients who underwent sequencing had shown CD8+CD57+ cell expansion by flow cytometry. The use of genomic DNA as template underpinned the TCR beta VDJ and CDR3 profiling. From the reads, TCRdb called clonotypes with MiXCR, one entry per CDR3 protein. Of hundreds of thousands of distinct CDR3 sequences in the sample, 25% to 40% were seen once. This TCR derives from a human donor with aplastic anemia. Sequencing was performed on sorted CD4+, CD8+, or CD8+CD57+ T cells (not recorded which) from PBMCs.

The CDR3 nucleotides read TGTGCCTGGGGGACTAGGAGGAGTGAAGTCCACGAGCAGTACTTC. Its protein is CAWGTRRSEVHEQYF. The chain couples TRBV30 to TRBJ2-7; 8 nucleotides agree with TRBD2. CDR1 is GTSNPN, CDR2 SVGIG, per germline (reference sequence). J gave up 5 bases and V 5 bases, and 14 bases lay outside the gene matches. This CDR3 contains 15 residues.